This paragraph reports one TCR beta chain. The sample belongs to a study of T cell clonotyping in hematopoietic cell transplantation. TCRdb keeps only in-frame clones here, not all; method: immunoSEQ multiplex PCR. The repertoire holds 8,000 or so clones, around 66% seen once, with 22% in the top ten. Germline CDR1 SNHLY, CDR2 FYNNEI. Trimming removed 10 bases from V and 4 bases from J; junction bases left unmatched: 4. This CDR3 comprises 12 residues. The chain joins TRBV2 to TRBJ1-2; 9 bases fit TRBD1. Sequenced material: peripheral blood mononuclear cells, taken 100 days after allogeneic stem cell transplant. The sequence was obtained from a male patient in his sixties who had an allogeneic stem cell transplant from an unrelated donor, so the T cells may come from the graft donor. Some clones in this sample may be carry-over from other donors' samples. The CDR3 loop reads CAKGQGPYGYTF. CDR3 coding DNA: TGTGCCAAGGGACAGGGACCCTATGGCTACACCTTC.